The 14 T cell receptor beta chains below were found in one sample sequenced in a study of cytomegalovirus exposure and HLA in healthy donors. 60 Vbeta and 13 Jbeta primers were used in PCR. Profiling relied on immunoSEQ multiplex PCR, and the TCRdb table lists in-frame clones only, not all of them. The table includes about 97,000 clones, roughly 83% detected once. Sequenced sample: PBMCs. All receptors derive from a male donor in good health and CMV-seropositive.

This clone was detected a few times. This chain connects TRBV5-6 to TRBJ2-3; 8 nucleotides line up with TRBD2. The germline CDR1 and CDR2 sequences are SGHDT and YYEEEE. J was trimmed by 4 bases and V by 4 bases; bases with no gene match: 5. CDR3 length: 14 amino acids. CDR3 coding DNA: TGTGCCAGCAGCATAGCGGGGATCTCAGATACGCAGTATTTT. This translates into CASSIAGISDTQYF.

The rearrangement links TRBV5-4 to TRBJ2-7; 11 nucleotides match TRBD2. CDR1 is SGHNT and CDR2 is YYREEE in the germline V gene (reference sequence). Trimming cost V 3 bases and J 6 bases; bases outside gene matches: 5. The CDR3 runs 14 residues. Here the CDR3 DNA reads TGTGCCAGCAGCTCCCCGACTAGCGGGGTCGAGCAGTACTTC. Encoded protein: CASSSPTSGVEQYF. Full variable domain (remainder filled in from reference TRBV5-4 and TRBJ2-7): ETGVTQSPTHLIKTRGQQVTLRCSSQSGHNTVSWYQQALGQGPQFIFQYYREEENGRGNFPPRFSGLQFPNYSSELNVNALELDDSALYLCASSSPTSGVEQYFGPGTRLTVT.

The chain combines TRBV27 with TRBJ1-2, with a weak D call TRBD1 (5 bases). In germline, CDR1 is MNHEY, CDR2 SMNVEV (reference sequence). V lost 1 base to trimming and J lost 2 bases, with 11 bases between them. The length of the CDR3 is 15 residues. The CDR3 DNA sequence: TGTGCCAGCAGTTTATTATGGGGCCTCAACTATGGCTACACCTTC. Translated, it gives CASSLLWGLNYGYTF.

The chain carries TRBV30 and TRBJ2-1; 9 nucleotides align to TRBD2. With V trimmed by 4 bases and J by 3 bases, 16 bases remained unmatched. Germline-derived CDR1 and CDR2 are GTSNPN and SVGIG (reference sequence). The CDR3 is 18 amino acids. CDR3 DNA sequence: TGTGCCTGGACCCTTACCAGGACTAGCGTTGGAAACTACAATGAGCAGTTCTTC. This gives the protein CAWTLTRTSVGNYNEQFF.

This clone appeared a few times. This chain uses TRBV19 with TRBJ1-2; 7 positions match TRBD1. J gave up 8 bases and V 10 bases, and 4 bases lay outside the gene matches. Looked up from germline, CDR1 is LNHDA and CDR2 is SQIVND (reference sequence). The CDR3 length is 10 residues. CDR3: CATAGGGYTF. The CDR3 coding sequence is TGTGCCACCGCAGGGGGGGGCTACACCTTC.

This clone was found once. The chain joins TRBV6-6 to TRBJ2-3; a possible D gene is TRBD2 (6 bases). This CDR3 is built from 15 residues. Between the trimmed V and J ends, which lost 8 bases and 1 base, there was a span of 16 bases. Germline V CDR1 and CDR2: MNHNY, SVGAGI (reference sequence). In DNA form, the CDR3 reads TGTGCCAGCGCCAAACAGCGGGCGGGCACAGATACGCAGTATTTT. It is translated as CASAKQRAGTDTQYF.

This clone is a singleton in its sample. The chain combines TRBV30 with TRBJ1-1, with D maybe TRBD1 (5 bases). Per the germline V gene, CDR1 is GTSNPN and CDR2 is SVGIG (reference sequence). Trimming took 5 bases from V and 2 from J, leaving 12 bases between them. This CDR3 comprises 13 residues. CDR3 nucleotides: TGTGCCTGGGAGCTGGGGGGAAACACTGAAGCTTTCTTT. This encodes CAWELGGNTEAFF.

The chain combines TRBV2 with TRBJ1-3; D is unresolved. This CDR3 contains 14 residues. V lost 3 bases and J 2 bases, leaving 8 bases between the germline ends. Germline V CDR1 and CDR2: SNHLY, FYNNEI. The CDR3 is CASSEEGAGNTIYF. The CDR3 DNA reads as TGTGCCAGCAGTGAGGAGGGAGCTGGAAACACCATATATTTT.

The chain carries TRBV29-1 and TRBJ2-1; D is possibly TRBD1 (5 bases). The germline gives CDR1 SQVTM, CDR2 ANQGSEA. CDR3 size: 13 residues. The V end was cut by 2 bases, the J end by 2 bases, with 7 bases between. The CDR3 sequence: CSVERQTYNEQFF. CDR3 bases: TGCAGCGTTGAAAGACAGACCTACAATGAGCAGTTCTTC.

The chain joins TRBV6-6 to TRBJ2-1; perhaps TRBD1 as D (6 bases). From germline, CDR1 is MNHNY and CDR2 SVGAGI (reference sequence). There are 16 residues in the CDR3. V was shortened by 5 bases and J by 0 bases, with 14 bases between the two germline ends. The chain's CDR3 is CASSPPDRGSYNEQFF. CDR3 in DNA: TGTGCCAGCAGTCCCCCGGACAGAGGCTCCTACAATGAGCAGTTCTTC.

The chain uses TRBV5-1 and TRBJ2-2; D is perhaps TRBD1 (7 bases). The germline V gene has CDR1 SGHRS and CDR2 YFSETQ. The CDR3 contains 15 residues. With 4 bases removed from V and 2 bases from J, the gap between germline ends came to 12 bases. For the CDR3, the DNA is TGCGCCAGCAGCGCGGGACAGACTAACACCGGGGAGCTGTTTTTT. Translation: CASSAGQTNTGELFF.

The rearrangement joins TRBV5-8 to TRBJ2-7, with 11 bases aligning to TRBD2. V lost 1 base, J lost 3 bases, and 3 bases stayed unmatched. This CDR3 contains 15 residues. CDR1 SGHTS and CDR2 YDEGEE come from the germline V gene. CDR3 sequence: CASSLFGTSGYEQYF. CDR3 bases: TGTGCCAGCAGCTTGTTCGGGACTAGCGGCTACGAGCAGTACTTC.

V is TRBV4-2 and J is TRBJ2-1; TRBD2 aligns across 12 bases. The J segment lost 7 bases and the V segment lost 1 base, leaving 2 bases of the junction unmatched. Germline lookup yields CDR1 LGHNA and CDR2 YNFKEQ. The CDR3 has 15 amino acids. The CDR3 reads CASSQGTSGANEQFF. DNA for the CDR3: TGTGCCAGCAGCCAAGGGACTAGCGGGGCGAATGAGCAGTTCTTC.

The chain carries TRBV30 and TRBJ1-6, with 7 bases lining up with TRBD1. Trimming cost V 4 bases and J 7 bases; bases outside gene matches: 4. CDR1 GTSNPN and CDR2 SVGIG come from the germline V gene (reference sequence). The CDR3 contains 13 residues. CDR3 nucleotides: TGTGCCTGGACAGGGGGTTACAATTCACCCCTCCACTTT. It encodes CAWTGGYNSPLHF. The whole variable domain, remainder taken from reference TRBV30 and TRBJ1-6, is SQTIHQWPATLVQPVGSPLSLECTVEGTSNPNLYWYRQAAGRGLQLLFYSVGIGQISSEVPQNLSASRPQDRQFILSSKKLLLSDSGFYLCAWTGGYNSPLHFGNGTRLTVT.